This TCR beta chain was documented in a study of T cells in localized non-small cell lung cancer. Study conclusions and caveats: Of the tissues analyzed, uninvolved adjacent lung showed maximal T cell clonality, greater than tumor.

Profiling relied on immunoSEQ multiplex PCR, and the TCRdb table lists in-frame clones only, not all of them. This sample yields around 3,600 clones, of which roughly 22% are seen a single time; 6.5% belongs to the top ten. On this clone: Its cognate antigen is unknown.

Between the trimmed V and J ends, which lost 4 bases and 2 bases, there was a span of 14 bases. CDR1 and CDR2 from the germline V gene are SGHDN and FVKESK. CDR3 length: 16 amino acids. Sequences were derived from lung tumor tissue, sampled before any cancer treatment. The receptor comes from a man aged 18 to 55 with stage II lung adenocarcinoma. The chain links TRBV14 to TRBJ2-2; D is perhaps TRBD2 (7 bases). CDR3 sequence (DNA): TGTGCCAGCAGCCCTCTAGGGGGGGGCAACACCGGGGAGCTGTTTTTT. It specifies CASSPLGGGNTGELFF.